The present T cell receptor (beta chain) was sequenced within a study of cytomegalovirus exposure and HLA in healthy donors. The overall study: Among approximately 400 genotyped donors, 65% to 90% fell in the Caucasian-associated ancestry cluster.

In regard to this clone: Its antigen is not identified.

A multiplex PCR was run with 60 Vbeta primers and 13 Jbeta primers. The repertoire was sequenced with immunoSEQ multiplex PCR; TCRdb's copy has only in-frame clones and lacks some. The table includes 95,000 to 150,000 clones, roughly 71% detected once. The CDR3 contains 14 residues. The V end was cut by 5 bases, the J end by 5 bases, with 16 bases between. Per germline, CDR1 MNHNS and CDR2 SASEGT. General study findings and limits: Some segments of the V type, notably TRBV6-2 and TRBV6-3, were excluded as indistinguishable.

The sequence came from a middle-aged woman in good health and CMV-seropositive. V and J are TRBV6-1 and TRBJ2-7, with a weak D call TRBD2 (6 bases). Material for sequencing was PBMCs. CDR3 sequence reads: CASSISGWRNEQYF. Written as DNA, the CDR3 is TGTGCCAGCAGTATTAGCGGTTGGAGGAACGAGCAGTACTTC.